Given below is one T cell receptor (beta chain) in context. This sample is part of a study of T cell changes during pregnancy in multiple sclerosis. Clones were read by immunoSEQ multiplex PCR, and TCRdb kept only the in-frame ones, dropping some. The table includes about 40,000 clones, roughly 90% detected once. V shed 0 bases, J shed 10 bases, and the junction held 7 bases outside the gene matches. This CDR3 has 15 residues. The germline V gene has CDR1 SGDLS and CDR2 YYNGEE. Sequencing was performed on CD4+ T cells from peripheral blood mononuclear cells, taken before pregnancy. This TCR was recovered from a female donor with multiple sclerosis, enrolled in a pregnancy study. The chain recombines TRBV9 with TRBJ2-2; 9 nucleotides align to TRBD1. CDR3 loop: CASSVEGTGREELFF. The DNA of the CDR3 is TGTGCCAGCAGCGTAGAGGGGACAGGGCGGGAGGAGCTGTTTTTT. The variable domain in full, completed from reference TRBV9 and TRBJ2-2, reads DSGVTQTPKHLITATGQRVTLRCSPRSGDLSVYWYQQSLDQGLQFLIQYYNGEERAKGNILERFSAQQFPDLHSELNLSSLELGDSALYFCASSVEGTGREELFFGEGSRLTVL.